These 14 T cell receptor beta chains were all obtained from the same sample, sequenced in a study of T cell responses to AZD1222 COVID-19 vaccine. Generated by immunoSEQ multiplex PCR, the TCRdb table keeps only in-frame clones and is missing some. The sample includes 150,000 to 200,000 clones, 94% of them seen just once. The specimen comprised peripheral blood, sampled on day 0 of AZD1222 vaccination. These receptors originate from an adult in good health.

The CDR3 DNA reads as TGCGCCAGCAGGTACGGCTACGAGCAGTACTTC. Translated: CASRYGYEQYF. The chain couples TRBV5-1 to TRBJ2-7; D gene ambiguous. This CDR3 is 11 amino acids long. V gave up 5 bases and J gave up 3 bases, with 6 bases separating them. Germline CDR1 and CDR2: SGHRS and YFSETQ.

The chain recombines TRBV6-5 with TRBJ2-2; tentative D call: TRBD2 (5 bases). Germline V gives CDR1 MNHEY, CDR2 SVGAGI. The CDR3 runs to 12 residues. V gave up 9 bases and J gave up 5 bases, with 10 bases separating them. CDR3 bases: TGTGCCAGTTGGGGAGTAACCGGGGAGCTGTTTTTT. Translated, it gives CASWGVTGELFF.

CDR3 DNA: TGTGCCAGCAGTCAGCAGGCTGGGGGGGGAAACACCATATATTTT. Its protein is CASSQQAGGGNTIYF. This chain joins TRBV6-5 and TRBJ1-3; D possibly corresponds to TRBD1 (5 bases). Germline CDR1 reads MNHEY; CDR2 reads SVGAGI. V lost 5 bases and J 4 bases, leaving 15 bases between the germline ends. There are 15 residues in the CDR3.

The gene calls are TRBV28 and TRBJ1-6, with TRBD1 matching 8 bases. Germline V CDR1 and CDR2: MDHEN, SYDVKM. The V segment lost 3 bases and the J segment 6 bases; nucleotides outside the gene matches: 4. The length of the CDR3 is 15 residues. CDR3 nucleotide sequence: TGTGCCAGCAGTTTCCCCGGACAGGGTAATTCACCCCTCCACTTT. Residues: CASSFPGQGNSPLHF.

The chain's CDR3 is CACSPRLAGGPADTQYF. The CDR3 DNA reads TGTGCCTGCTCGCCTCGTCTAGCGGGAGGGCCAGCAGATACGCAGTATTTT. The rearrangement uses TRBV30 and TRBJ2-3; 12 bases fit TRBD2. V trimming: 6 bases; J trimming: 4 bases; junction bases outside the gene matches: 14. Per the germline V gene, CDR1 is GTSNPN and CDR2 is SVGIG (reference sequence). The CDR3 sequence is 17 residues long.

This clone appeared a single time. The J gene is TRBJ2-7, the V gene TRBV2; either TRBD1 or TRBD2 may fit D (6 bases each). The ends were cut back, 3 bases at V and 3 bases at J, with 12 bases in the middle. Looked up from germline, CDR1 is SNHLY and CDR2 is FYNNEI. This CDR3 contains 14 residues. The CDR3 region is CASSEGGSLYEQYF. The CDR3 DNA sequence: TGTGCCAGCAGTGAGGGGGGCTCCCTCTACGAGCAGTACTTC.

The gene calls are TRBV5-5 and TRBJ1-2; no clear D. Germline assignment: CDR1 SGHKS and CDR2 YYEKEE (reference sequence). Trimming pared 3 bases from V and 2 bases from J, leaving 11 bases between. The CDR3 has 14 residues. CDR3: CASSWGDANYGYTF. The CDR3 DNA reads TGTGCCAGCAGCTGGGGAGACGCGAACTATGGCTACACCTTC.

The rearrangement links TRBV27 to TRBJ1-5; D unresolved. The germline V gene has CDR1 MNHEY and CDR2 SMNVEV (reference sequence). V was clipped by 5 bases and J by 2 bases, with 7 bases between them. CDR3 length: 13 amino acids. The DNA of the CDR3 is TGTGCCAGCAGTCGGGTTGGCAATCAGCCCCAGCATTTT. This sequence encodes CASSRVGNQPQHF.

V is TRBV5-1 and J is TRBJ1-4; a weak D match, TRBD1 (6 bases). The V end lost 0 bases, the J end lost 4 bases, and 7 bases lay between the germline ends. Germline V gives CDR1 SGHRS, CDR2 YFSETQ. The CDR3 loop spans 14 amino acids. CDR3 coding DNA: TGCGCCAGCAGCTTGGGGGGGCATAATGAAAAACTGTTTTTT. It encodes CASSLGGHNEKLFF. The whole variable domain, remainder taken from reference TRBV5-1 and TRBJ1-4, is KAGVTQTPRYLIKTRGQQVTLSCSPISGHRSVSWYQQTPGQGLQFLFEYFSETQRNKGNFPGRFSGRQFSNSRSEMNVSTLELGDSALYLCASSLGGHNEKLFFGSGTQLSVL.

The chain carries TRBV6-1 and TRBJ2-4; D remains ambiguous. This CDR3 spans 13 amino acids. The V end lost 3 bases, the J end lost 0 bases, and 3 bases lay between the germline ends. Germline CDR1 MNHNS, CDR2 SASEGT. CDR3: CASSEVAKNIQYF. The DNA for the CDR3 is TGTGCCAGCAGTGAGGTAGCCAAAAACATTCAGTACTTC.

This chain uses TRBV2 with TRBJ1-2; TRBD1 might be the D (5 bases). CDR1 SNHLY and CDR2 FYNNEI come from the germline V gene. Trimming left V 3 bases short and J 4 bases short, with 15 bases between. The CDR3 length is 15 residues. Here the CDR3 DNA reads TGTGCCAGCAGTGAGACAAGGGGCAGGGTCTATGGCTACACCTTC. Protein sequence: CASSETRGRVYGYTF.

This chain links TRBV10-1 with TRBJ2-1, with 8 bases fitting TRBD2. V lost 2 bases to trimming and J lost 6 bases; unmatched junction nucleotides: 6. The CDR3 length is 15 residues. In germline, CDR1 is WNHNN, CDR2 SYGVQD (reference sequence). CDR3: CASSEPTSGSNEQFF. CDR3 DNA: TGCGCCAGCAGTGAGCCTACGAGCGGGAGCAATGAGCAGTTCTTC.

This chain connects TRBV7-3 to TRBJ2-2, with a weak D call TRBD2 (6 bases). Germline lookup yields CDR1 SGHTA and CDR2 FQGTGA. The CDR3 is made up of 15 amino acids. V gave up 3 bases and J gave up 1 base, with 9 bases separating them. The CDR3 DNA reads as TGTGCCAGCAGCTTTACCGGGGGGAACACCGGGGAGCTGTTTTTT. This translates into CASSFTGGNTGELFF.

The V and J genes are TRBV2 and TRBJ2-1, with D possibly being TRBD2 (5 bases). V lost 4 bases and J 0 bases, leaving 13 bases between the germline ends. The CDR3 runs to 16 residues. In germline, CDR1 is SNHLY, CDR2 FYNNEI. The CDR3 nucleotides read TGTGCCAGCAGTGTCTCGCGGGCGAGCTCCTACAATGAGCAGTTCTTC. Its translation: CASSVSRASSYNEQFF.